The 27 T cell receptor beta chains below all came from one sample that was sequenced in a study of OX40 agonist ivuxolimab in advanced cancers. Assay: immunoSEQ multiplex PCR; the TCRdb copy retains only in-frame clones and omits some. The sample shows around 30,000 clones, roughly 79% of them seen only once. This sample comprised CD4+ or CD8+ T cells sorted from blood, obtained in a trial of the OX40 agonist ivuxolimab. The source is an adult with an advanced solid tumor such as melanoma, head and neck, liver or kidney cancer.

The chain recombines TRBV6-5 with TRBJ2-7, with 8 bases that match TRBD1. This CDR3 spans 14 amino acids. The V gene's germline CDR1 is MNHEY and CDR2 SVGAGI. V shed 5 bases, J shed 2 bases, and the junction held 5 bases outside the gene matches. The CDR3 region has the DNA TGTGCCAGCAGTCATGGACAGGGTACCTACGAGCAGTACTTC. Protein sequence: CASSHGQGTYEQYF.

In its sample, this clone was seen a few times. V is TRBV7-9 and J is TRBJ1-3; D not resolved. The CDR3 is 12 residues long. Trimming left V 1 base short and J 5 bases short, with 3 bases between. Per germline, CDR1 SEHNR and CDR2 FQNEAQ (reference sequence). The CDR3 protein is CASSLGRNTIYF. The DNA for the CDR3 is TGTGCCAGCAGCTTAGGGCGAAACACCATATATTTT.

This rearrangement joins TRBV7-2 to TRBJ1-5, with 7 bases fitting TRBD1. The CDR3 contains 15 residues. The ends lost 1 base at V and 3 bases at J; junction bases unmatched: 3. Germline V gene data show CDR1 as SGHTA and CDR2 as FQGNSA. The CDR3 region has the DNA TGTGCCAGCAGCTTAGACGGGACAGTCAATCAGCCCCAGCATTTT. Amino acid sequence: CASSLDGTVNQPQHF.

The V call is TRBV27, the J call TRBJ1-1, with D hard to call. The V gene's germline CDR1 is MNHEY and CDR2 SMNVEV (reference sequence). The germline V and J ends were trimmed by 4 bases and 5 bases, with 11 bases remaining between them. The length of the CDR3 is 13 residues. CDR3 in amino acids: CASSSSGGTEAFF. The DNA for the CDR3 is TGTGCCAGCAGTTCCTCAGGAGGGACTGAAGCTTTCTTT.

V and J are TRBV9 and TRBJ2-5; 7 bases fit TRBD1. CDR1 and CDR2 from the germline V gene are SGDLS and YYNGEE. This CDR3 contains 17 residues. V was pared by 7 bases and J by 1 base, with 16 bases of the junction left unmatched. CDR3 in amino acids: CASSRRGGPGAQETQYF. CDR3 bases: TGTGCCAGCTCTCGTAGAGGGGGCCCAGGCGCCCAAGAGACCCAGTACTTC. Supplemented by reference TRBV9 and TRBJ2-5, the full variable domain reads DSGVTQTPKHLITATGQRVTLRCSPRSGDLSVYWYQQSLDQGLQFLIQYYNGEERAKGNILERFSAQQFPDLHSELNLSSLELGDSALYFCASSRRGGPGAQETQYFGPGTRLLVL.

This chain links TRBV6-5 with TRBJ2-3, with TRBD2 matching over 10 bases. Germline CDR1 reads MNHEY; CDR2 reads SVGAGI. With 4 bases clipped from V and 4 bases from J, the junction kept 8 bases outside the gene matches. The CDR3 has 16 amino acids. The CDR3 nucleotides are TGTGCCAGCAGTTCAGCTAGCGGGAGAGCGTCAGATACGCAGTATTTT. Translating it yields CASSSASGRASDTQYF.

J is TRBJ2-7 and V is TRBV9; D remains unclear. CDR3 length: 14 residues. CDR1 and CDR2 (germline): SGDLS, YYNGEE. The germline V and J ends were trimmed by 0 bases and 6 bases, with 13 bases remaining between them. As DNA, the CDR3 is TGTGCCAGCAGCGTAGAAGGAACGACCGGCGAGCAGTACTTC. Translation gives CASSVEGTTGEQYF. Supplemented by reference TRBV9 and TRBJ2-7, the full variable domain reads DSGVTQTPKHLITATGQRVTLRCSPRSGDLSVYWYQQSLDQGLQFLIQYYNGEERAKGNILERFSAQQFPDLHSELNLSSLELGDSALYFCASSVEGTTGEQYFGPGTRLTVT.

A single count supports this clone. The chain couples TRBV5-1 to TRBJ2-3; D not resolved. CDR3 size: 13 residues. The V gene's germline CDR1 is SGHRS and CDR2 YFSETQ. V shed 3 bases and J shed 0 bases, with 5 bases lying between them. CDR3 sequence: CASSSDSTDTQYF. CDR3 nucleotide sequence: TGCGCCAGCAGCTCGGACAGCACAGATACGCAGTATTTT. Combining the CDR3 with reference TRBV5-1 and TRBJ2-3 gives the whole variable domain KAGVTQTPRYLIKTRGQQVTLSCSPISGHRSVSWYQQTPGQGLQFLFEYFSETQRNKGNFPGRFSGRQFSNSRSEMNVSTLELGDSALYLCASSSDSTDTQYFGPGTRLTVL.

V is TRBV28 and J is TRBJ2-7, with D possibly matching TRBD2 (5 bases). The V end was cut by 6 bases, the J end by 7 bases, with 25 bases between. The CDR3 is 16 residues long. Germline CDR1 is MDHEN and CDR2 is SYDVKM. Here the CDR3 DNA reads TGTGCCAGCAGCCTCGGAGGAGGCGTAAGATCTGGGGAGCAGTACTTC. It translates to CASSLGGGVRSGEQYF. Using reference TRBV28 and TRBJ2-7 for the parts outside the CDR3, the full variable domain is DVKVTQSSRYLVKRTGEKVFLECVQDMDHENMFWYRQDPGLGLRLIYFSYDVKMKEKGDIPEGYSVSREKKERFSLILESASTNQTSMYLCASSLGGGVRSGEQYFGPGTRLTVT.

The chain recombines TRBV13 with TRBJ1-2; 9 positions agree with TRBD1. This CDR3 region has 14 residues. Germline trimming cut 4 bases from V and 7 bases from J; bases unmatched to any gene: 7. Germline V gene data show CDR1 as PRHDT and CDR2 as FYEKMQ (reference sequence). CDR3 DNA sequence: TGTGCCAGCAGCTACGGGGACAGGGAAAGTGGCTACACCTTC. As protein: CASSYGDRESGYTF.

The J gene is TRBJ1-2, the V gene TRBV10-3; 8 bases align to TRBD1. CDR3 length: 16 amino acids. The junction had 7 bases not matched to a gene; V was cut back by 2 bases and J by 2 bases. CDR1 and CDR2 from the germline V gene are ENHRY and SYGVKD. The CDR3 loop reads CAISERSGGRNYGYTF. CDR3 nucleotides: TGTGCCATCAGTGAGAGGTCAGGGGGCAGGAACTATGGCTACACCTTC.

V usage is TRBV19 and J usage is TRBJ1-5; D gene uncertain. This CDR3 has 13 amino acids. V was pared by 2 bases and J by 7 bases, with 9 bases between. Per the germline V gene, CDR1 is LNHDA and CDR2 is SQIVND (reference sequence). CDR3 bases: TGTGCCAGTAGTATATCCCTTCGGCAGCCCCAGCATTTT. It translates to CASSISLRQPQHF.

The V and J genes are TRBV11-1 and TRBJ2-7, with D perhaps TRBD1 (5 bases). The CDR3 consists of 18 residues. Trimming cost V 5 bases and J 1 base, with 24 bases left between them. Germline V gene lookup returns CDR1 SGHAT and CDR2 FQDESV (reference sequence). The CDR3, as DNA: TGTGCCAGCAGCCTACATCGTAACCCGCGGCAGGGTTCCTACGAGCAGTACTTC. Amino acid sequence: CASSLHRNPRQGSYEQYF.

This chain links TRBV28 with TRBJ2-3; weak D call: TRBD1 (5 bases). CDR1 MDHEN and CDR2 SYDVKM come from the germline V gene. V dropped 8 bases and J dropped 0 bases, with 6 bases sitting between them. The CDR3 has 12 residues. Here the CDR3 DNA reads TGTGCCAGCCAGGGAAGCACAGATACGCAGTATTTT. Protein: CASQGSTDTQYF.

This CDR3 reads CASSSWSFNEQFF. In DNA, the CDR3 is TGTGCCAGCAGCTCGTGGTCTTTCAATGAGCAGTTCTTC. This rearrangement joins TRBV7-9 to TRBJ2-1; D uncertain. The germline V gene encodes CDR1 SEHNR and CDR2 FQNEAQ (reference sequence). This CDR3 has 13 amino acids. V was pared by 4 bases and J by 6 bases, with 10 bases between. Full variable domain (missing parts from reference TRBV7-9 and TRBJ2-1): DTGVSQNPRHKITKRGQNVTFRCDPISEHNRLYWYRQTLGQGPEFLTYFQNEAQLEKSRLLSDRFSAERPKGSFSTLEIQRTEQGDSAMYLCASSSWSFNEQFFGPGTRLTVL.

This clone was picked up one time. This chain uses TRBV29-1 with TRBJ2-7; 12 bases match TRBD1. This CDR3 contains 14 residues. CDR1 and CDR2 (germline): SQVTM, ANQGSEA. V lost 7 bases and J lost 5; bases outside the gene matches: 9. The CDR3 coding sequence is TGCAGCGGGACATCCGGGACAGGGGGCGACGAGCAGTACTTC. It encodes CSGTSGTGGDEQYF.

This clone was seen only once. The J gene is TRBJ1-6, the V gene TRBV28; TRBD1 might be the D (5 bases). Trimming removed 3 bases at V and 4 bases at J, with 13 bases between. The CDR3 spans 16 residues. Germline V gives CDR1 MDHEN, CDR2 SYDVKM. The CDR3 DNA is TGTGCCAGCAGTTTTGGGACTCGGGGGTATAATTCACCCCTCCACTTT. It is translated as CASSFGTRGYNSPLHF.

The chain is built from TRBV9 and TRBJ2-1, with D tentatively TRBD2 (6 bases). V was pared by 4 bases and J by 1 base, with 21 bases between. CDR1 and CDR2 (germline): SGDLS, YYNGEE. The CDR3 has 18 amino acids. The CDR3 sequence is CASSPFGSGSGSYNEQFF. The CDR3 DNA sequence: TGTGCCAGCAGCCCCTTTGGGTCCGGGAGTGGGTCCTACAATGAGCAGTTCTTC.

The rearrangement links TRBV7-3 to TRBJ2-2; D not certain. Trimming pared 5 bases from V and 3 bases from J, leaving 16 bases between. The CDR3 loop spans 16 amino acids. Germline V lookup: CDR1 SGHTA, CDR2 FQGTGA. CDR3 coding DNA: TGTGCCAGCAGCCCAAGGATTTTTTTGGACACCGGGGAGCTGTTTTTT. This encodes CASSPRIFLDTGELFF.

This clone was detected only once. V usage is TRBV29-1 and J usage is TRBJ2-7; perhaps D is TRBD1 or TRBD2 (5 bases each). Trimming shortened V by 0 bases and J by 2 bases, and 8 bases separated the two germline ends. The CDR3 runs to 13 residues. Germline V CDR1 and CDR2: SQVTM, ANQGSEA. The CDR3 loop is CSVEEGPPYEQYF. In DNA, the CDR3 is TGCAGCGTTGAAGAGGGACCCCCCTACGAGCAGTACTTC.

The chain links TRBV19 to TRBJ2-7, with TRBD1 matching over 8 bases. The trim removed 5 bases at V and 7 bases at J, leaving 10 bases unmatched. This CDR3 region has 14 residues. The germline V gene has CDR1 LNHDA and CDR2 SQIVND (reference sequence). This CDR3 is CASSQGQATGEQYF. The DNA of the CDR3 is TGTGCCAGTAGTCAGGGACAGGCCACTGGAGAGCAGTACTTC.

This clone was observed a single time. The CDR3 nucleotides read TGTGCCACCAGCAGCAGGGACGGGTCCTACAATGAGCAGTTCTTC. Translated: CATSSRDGSYNEQFF. The V gene is TRBV15, the J gene TRBJ2-1; D assignment may be TRBD1 or TRBD2 (5 bases each). The CDR3 loop spans 15 amino acids. CDR1 is LNHNV and CDR2 is YYDKDF in the germline V gene (reference sequence). With 3 bases removed from V and 1 base from J, the gap between germline ends came to 10 bases.

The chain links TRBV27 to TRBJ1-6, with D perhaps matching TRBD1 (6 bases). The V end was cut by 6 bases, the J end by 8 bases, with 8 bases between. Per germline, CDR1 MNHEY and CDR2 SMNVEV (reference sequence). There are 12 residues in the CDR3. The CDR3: CASSHRDSPLHF. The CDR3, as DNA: TGTGCCAGCAGCCACAGGGATTCACCCCTCCACTTT.

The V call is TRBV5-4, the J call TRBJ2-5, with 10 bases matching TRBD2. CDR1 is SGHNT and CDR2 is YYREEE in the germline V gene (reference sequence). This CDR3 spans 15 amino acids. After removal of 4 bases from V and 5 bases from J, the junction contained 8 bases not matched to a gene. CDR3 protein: CASSRSGGVLETQYF. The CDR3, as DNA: TGTGCCAGCAGCCGAAGCGGGGGGGTCCTTGAGACCCAGTACTTC.

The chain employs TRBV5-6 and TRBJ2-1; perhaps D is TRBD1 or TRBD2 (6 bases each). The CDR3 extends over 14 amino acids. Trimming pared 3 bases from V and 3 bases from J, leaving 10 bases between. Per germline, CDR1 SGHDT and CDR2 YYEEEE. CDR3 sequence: CASSWRGSYNEQFF. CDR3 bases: TGTGCCAGCAGCTGGAGGGGGAGCTACAATGAGCAGTTCTTC.

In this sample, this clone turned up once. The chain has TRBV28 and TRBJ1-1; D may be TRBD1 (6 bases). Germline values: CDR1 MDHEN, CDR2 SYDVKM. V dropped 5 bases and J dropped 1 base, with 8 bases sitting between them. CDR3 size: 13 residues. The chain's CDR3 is CASSQGRNTEAFF. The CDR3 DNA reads TGTGCCAGCAGTCAGGGGCGGAACACTGAAGCTTTCTTT.

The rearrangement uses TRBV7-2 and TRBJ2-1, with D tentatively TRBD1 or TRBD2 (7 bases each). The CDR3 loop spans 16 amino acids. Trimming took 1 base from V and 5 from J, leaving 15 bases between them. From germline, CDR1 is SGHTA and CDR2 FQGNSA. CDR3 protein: CASSLGFRGGDNEQFF. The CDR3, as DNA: TGTGCCAGCAGCTTAGGTTTCAGGGGGGGAGACAATGAGCAGTTCTTC.